Presented here are 23 T cell receptor beta chains from one specimen sequenced in a study of blood T cell repertoires in COVID-19. Assay: immunoSEQ multiplex PCR; the TCRdb copy retains only in-frame clones and omits some. The profile shows over 85,000 clones, around 90% of them singletons. Sequenced input: peripheral blood. All receptors derive from an older woman with acute or convalescent COVID-19.

The CDR3 DNA is TGTGCCAGCAGCAAAGATGTAGGGACAGGGGAAAAACTGTTTTTT. Its protein product is CASSKDVGTGEKLFF. The chain joins TRBV21-1 to TRBJ1-4; the table's D call of TRBD1 was not tested on the DNA. TRBV21-1 is a pseudogene locus. This CDR3 contains 15 residues.

This clone was counted a single time. The CDR3 here is CASSSISYEQYF. In DNA form, the CDR3 reads TGTGCCAGCAGTTCCATCTCCTACGAGCAGTACTTC. The V call is TRBV28, the J call TRBJ2-7; unclear D gene. The V and J ends lost 4 bases and 0 bases respectively, with 4 bases between them. The CDR3 totals 12 residues. The germline gives CDR1 MDHEN, CDR2 SYDVKM.

There are a few counts of this clone. J is TRBJ1-5 and V is TRBV12-3 or TRBV12-4; D may be TRBD1 (5 bases). V gave up 6 bases and J gave up 5 bases, with 11 bases separating them. This CDR3 comprises 13 residues. The CDR3 DNA sequence: TGTGCCAGCAGGGCAGGGCGCTATCAGCCCCAGCATTTT. This translates into CASRAGRYQPQHF.

CDR3 residues: CASSRTGETYEQYF. The CDR3, as DNA: TGTGCCAGCAGTCGGACAGGGGAGACCTACGAGCAGTACTTC. This chain connects TRBV28 to TRBJ2-7; TRBD1 aligns across 9 bases. V trimming: 5 bases; J trimming: 2 bases; junction bases outside the gene matches: 4. Germline CDR1 reads MDHEN; CDR2 reads SYDVKM. The CDR3 is made up of 14 amino acids.

The gene calls are TRBV19 and TRBJ2-4; the D gene is possibly TRBD1 (6 bases). Germline V gene data show CDR1 as LNHDA and CDR2 as SQIVND (reference sequence). CDR3 length: 19 residues. Deletions cut 4 bases from V and 0 bases from J, with 22 bases between. CDR3 amino acids: CASSNRANSIKLAKNIQYF. CDR3 DNA sequence: TGTGCCAGTAGTAACAGGGCTAATTCGATCAAGCTAGCCAAAAACATTCAGTACTTC. Variable domain in full (rest from reference TRBV19 and TRBJ2-4): DGGITQSPKYLFRKEGQNVTLSCEQNLNHDAMYWYRQDPGQGLRLIYYSQIVNDFQKGDIAEGYSVSREKKESFPLTVTSAQKNPTAFYLCASSNRANSIKLAKNIQYFGAGTRLSVL.

This clone was detected once. The chain links TRBV18 to TRBJ1-4; 10 bases fit TRBD1. The V segment lost 6 bases and the J segment 7 bases; nucleotides outside the gene matches: 8. Germline V gene lookup returns CDR1 KGHSH and CDR2 LQKENI. The CDR3 totals 15 residues. CDR3 amino acids: CASSPRDRGGEKLFF. The DNA of the CDR3 is TGTGCCAGCTCTCCCCGGGACAGGGGAGGTGAAAAACTGTTTTTT.

The gene calls are TRBV10-1 and TRBJ2-1; TRBD2 might be the D (6 bases). V dropped 0 bases and J dropped 11 bases, with 14 bases sitting between them. Germline CDR1 and CDR2: WNHNN and SYGVQD (reference sequence). This CDR3 contains 14 residues. The CDR3 DNA follows: TGCGCCAGCAGTGAGTCGATCGGCGCGGGGAAGCAGTTCTTC. Its protein product is CASSESIGAGKQFF.

The chain employs TRBV3-1 (or the pseudogene TRBV3-2) and TRBJ2-1, with 10 bases matching TRBD2. The germline gives CDR1 LGHDT, CDR2 YNNKEL (reference sequence). Trimming removed 4 bases from V and 5 bases from J; junction bases left unmatched: 2. The CDR3 is made up of 14 amino acids. Here the CDR3 reads CASSLAGGNNEQFF. The CDR3 DNA sequence: TGTGCCAGCAGCCTAGCGGGGGGCAACAATGAGCAGTTCTTC.

The chain employs TRBV11-1 and TRBJ1-1; tentatively, D is TRBD1 (6 bases). Per the germline V gene, CDR1 is SGHAT and CDR2 is FQDESV (reference sequence). This CDR3 comprises 16 residues. The V and J ends lost 4 bases and 1 base respectively, with 16 bases between them. The chain's CDR3 is CASSSAGQFQNTEAFF. CDR3 DNA: TGTGCCAGCAGCTCTGCCGGACAGTTCCAGAACACTGAAGCTTTCTTT.

The rearrangement uses TRBV9 and TRBJ2-7; the match to TRBD1 covers 7 bases. The V segment lost 0 bases and the J segment 6 bases; nucleotides outside the gene matches: 6. The germline CDR1 and CDR2 sequences are SGDLS and YYNGEE. This CDR3 has 14 amino acids. CDR3 bases: TGTGCCAGCAGCGTAGCGGGGACAGCACGCGAGCAGTACTTC. It is translated as CASSVAGTAREQYF.

The chain recombines TRBV27 with TRBJ1-2; possibly TRBD1 for D (6 bases). This CDR3 comprises 14 residues. Germline values: CDR1 MNHEY, CDR2 SMNVEV (reference sequence). V was shortened by 5 bases and J by 2 bases, with 12 bases between the two germline ends. The CDR3 sequence is CASSDYRENYGYTF. CDR3 DNA: TGTGCCAGCAGTGACTACAGGGAGAACTATGGCTACACCTTC.

V and J are TRBV5-5 and TRBJ2-7, with 14 bases lining up with TRBD2. The junction had 5 bases not matched to a gene; V was cut back by 0 bases and J by 6 bases. Germline lookup yields CDR1 SGHKS and CDR2 YYEKEE (reference sequence). There are 16 residues in the CDR3. The CDR3 DNA is TGTGCCAGCAGCTTGGGACTAGCGGGGGGGCCGGGCGAGCAGTACTTC. Amino acids: CASSLGLAGGPGEQYF. Complete variable domain (other parts from reference TRBV5-5 and TRBJ2-7): DAGVTQSPTHLIKTRGQQVTLRCSPISGHKSVSWYQQVLGQGPQFIFQYYEKEERGRGNFPDRFSARQFPNYSSELNVNALLLGDSALYLCASSLGLAGGPGEQYFGPGTRLTVT.

The chain links TRBV5-1 to TRBJ1-1; D ambiguous. Germline V CDR1 and CDR2: SGHRS, YFSETQ. CDR3 length: 13 residues. Trimming pared 6 bases from V and 8 bases from J, leaving 17 bases between. CDR3 DNA: TGCGCCAGCACCAAAACCGGAGGTCTCGAAGCTTTCTTT. Protein sequence: CASTKTGGLEAFF.

This clone was seen only once. The CDR3 nucleotides read TGTGCCAGTAGTACCCCTTTTTCGTATAGCTACAATGAGCAGTTCTTC. Protein sequence: CASSTPFSYSYNEQFF. V and J are TRBV19 and TRBJ2-1; D remains ambiguous. This CDR3 has 16 residues. V was clipped by 4 bases and J by 3 bases, with 16 bases between them. Germline CDR1 and CDR2: LNHDA and SQIVND (reference sequence).

V usage is TRBV5-5 and J usage is TRBJ1-5; D ambiguous. Germline CDR1 reads SGHKS; CDR2 reads YYEKEE (reference sequence). The V end lost 0 bases, the J end lost 2 bases, and 6 bases lay between the germline ends. The CDR3 consists of 14 residues. CDR3 sequence: CASSLVEGNQPQHF. The DNA of the CDR3 is TGTGCCAGCAGCTTGGTTGAGGGCAATCAGCCCCAGCATTTT.

The V gene is TRBV6-5, the J gene TRBJ2-5; a weak D match, TRBD2 (7 bases). This CDR3 spans 14 amino acids. V gave up 7 bases and J gave up 4 bases, with 16 bases separating them. CDR1 MNHEY and CDR2 SVGAGI come from the germline V gene. For the CDR3, the DNA is TGTGCCAGCACCCTAGCGGAGGGGGGAGAGACCCAGTACTTC. This codes for CASTLAEGGETQYF.

This clone occurred a few times. The V gene is TRBV10-2, the J gene TRBJ1-5; 8 nucleotides line up with TRBD1. After removal of 6 bases from V and 5 bases from J, the junction contained 3 bases not matched to a gene. Germline CDR1 and CDR2: WSHSY and SAAADI. CDR3 length: 13 residues. DNA for the CDR3: TGCGCCAGCAGGGACAGGGACGATCAGCCCCAGCATTTT. It codes for CASRDRDDQPQHF.

The chain links TRBV6-5 to TRBJ1-2, with D hard to call. Trimming took off 7 bases at V and 5 bases at J, with 14 bases between the two ends. Germline V gene lookup returns CDR1 MNHEY and CDR2 SVGAGI. This CDR3 is 13 amino acids long. The CDR3 sequence: CASMPGSPYGYTF. The CDR3 DNA sequence: TGTGCCAGCATGCCCGGGAGCCCGTATGGCTACACCTTC.

The gene calls are TRBV3-1 (or the pseudogene TRBV3-2) and TRBJ2-5; 10 bases match TRBD2. The CDR3 sequence is 16 residues long. Looked up from germline, CDR1 is LGHDT and CDR2 is YNNKEL (reference sequence). V lost 4 bases to trimming and J lost 2 bases; unmatched junction nucleotides: 7. The DNA of the CDR3 is TGTGCCAGCAGCCTTCGACTAGCGGGCCCGCAAGAGACCCAGTACTTC. Translating it yields CASSLRLAGPQETQYF.

The rearrangement uses TRBV6-5 and TRBJ2-1, with 7 bases that match TRBD1. The J segment lost 8 bases and the V segment lost 6 bases, leaving 13 bases of the junction unmatched. The germline V gene has CDR1 MNHEY and CDR2 SVGAGI. The CDR3 has 15 residues. The DNA of the CDR3 is TGTGCCAGCAGGGATAGACAGGGTATGTTCTATGAGCAGTTCTTC. As protein: CASRDRQGMFYEQFF.

The chain recombines TRBV6-5 with TRBJ2-7; D is perhaps TRBD1 (6 bases). V gave up 2 bases and J gave up 1 base, with 9 bases separating them. Germline CDR1 and CDR2: MNHEY and SVGAGI. The CDR3 is 14 residues long. CDR3 DNA sequence: TGTGCCAGCAGTTACGGACAGTGGTCCTACGAGCAGTACTTC. This translates into CASSYGQWSYEQYF.

The V call is TRBV10-2, the J call TRBJ2-7, with 9 bases identical to TRBD2. The ends lost 4 bases at V and 4 bases at J; junction bases unmatched: 5. The length of the CDR3 is 14 residues. In germline, CDR1 is WSHSY, CDR2 SAAADI. The CDR3 region has the DNA TGCGCCAGCAGTGGTGCGGGAGGGCCGTACGAGCAGTACTTC. Its protein product is CASSGAGGPYEQYF.

This clone was recorded once. This chain joins TRBV24-1 and TRBJ2-1; D possibly corresponds to TRBD2 (7 bases). The germline CDR1 and CDR2 sequences are KGHDR and SFDVKD. V was shortened by 8 bases and J by 6 bases, with 22 bases between the two germline ends. The CDR3 spans 16 residues. CDR3 amino acids: CATTKGGSSGLNEQFF. As DNA, the CDR3 is TGTGCCACCACCAAAGGGGGGTCTAGCGGACTCAATGAGCAGTTCTTC.